The present TCR beta chain was sequenced within a study of technical replicates of blood from a handful of donors. In germline, CDR1 is SGHDT, CDR2 YYEEEE. With 0 bases removed from V and 7 bases from J, the gap between germline ends came to 7 bases. The CDR3 contains 12 residues. Repertoires were generated with immunoSEQ multiplex PCR, while TCRdb's copy carries only in-frame clones and drops some. Found here are tens of thousands of clones, 95% to 99% of them singletons; the top ten hold roughly 0.2%. This clonotype was sampled from a human donor in good health. The sample taken for sequencing was T cells isolated from PBMCs. The chain carries TRBV5-6 and TRBJ1-1; D remains ambiguous. DNA of the CDR3: TGTGCCAGCAGCTTGGCTGTGTATGAAGCTTTCTTT. Translation gives CASSLAVYEAFF.